The rows below give T cell receptor beta chains drawn from one sample of a study of beta chain features in type 1 diabetes. Repertoires were generated with immunoSEQ multiplex PCR, while TCRdb's copy carries only in-frame clones and drops some. The sample holds some 370,000 clones; 9.5% to 10% are singletons and the top ten take about 0.63%. Sequencing input: central memory CD4+ T cells from blood. All receptors derive from a man in his thirties or forties with type 1 diabetes. Both conserved end residues are part of each CDR3. D genes are given only for firm matches. Clone size is given for some rows only: seen once, a few or many times, or a class if the clone is expanded.

>few|TRBD1|TRBJ1-2|TRBV5-4
CASSLLDRGDYTF
TGTGCCAGCAGCTTACTCGACAGGGGTGACTACACCTTC
>few|-|TRBJ2-5|TRBV7-7
CASSGLGETQYF
TGTGCCAGCAGCGGACTGGGAGAGACCCAGTACTTC
>-|-|TRBJ1-2|TRBV7-9
CATQLPRDYGYTF
TGTGCCACCCAACTCCCCAGAGACTATGGCTACACCTTC
>-|-|TRBJ2-2|TRBV5-1
CASSLDVGTGELFF
TGCGCCAGCAGCTTGGACGTGGGCACCGGGGAGCTGTTTTTT
>-|-|TRBJ2-5|TRBV18
CASSEVVGETQYF
TGTGCCAGCTCAGAGGTGGTAGGAGAGACCCAGTACTTC
>-|TRBD1|TRBJ2-3|TRBV7-7
CASSPGQGPTDTQYF
TGTGCTAGCAGCCCTGGACAGGGACCCACAGATACGCAGTATTTT
>few|-|TRBJ2-1|TRBV2
CASSEARNNEQFF
TGTGCCAGCAGTGAAGCGAGGAACAATGAGCAGTTCTTC
>few|TRBD2|TRBJ2-1|TRBV5-4
CASSSGGAGRNEQFF
TGTGCCAGCAGCTCTGGGGGAGCGGGAAGGAATGAGCAGTTCTTC
>-|-|TRBJ2-3|TRBV7-9
CASSLVALSTDTQYF
TGTGCCAGCAGCTTAGTTGCTCTTAGCACAGATACGCAGTATTTT
>few|TRBD1|TRBJ2-1|TRBV2
CASTPLGTGVNEQFF
TGTGCCAGCACGCCCCTCGGGACAGGGGTGAATGAGCAGTTCTTC
>-|-|TRBJ2-7|TRBV15
CATSRDQAAGAYEQYF
TGTGCCACCAGCAGAGATCAGGCCGCCGGGGCCTACGAGCAGTACTTC
>few|-|TRBJ2-7|TRBV10-3
CAIGRDDYEQYF
TGTGCCATCGGCAGGGACGACTACGAGCAGTACTTC
>few|TRBD1|TRBJ1-2|TRBV27
CASSIYRGSGINYGYTF
TGTGCCAGCAGTATTTACAGGGGTTCTGGAATTAACTATGGCTACACCTTC
>many|-|TRBJ2-1|TRBV19
CASSRKGDNEQFF
TGTGCCAGTAGTCGCAAGGGAGACAATGAGCAGTTCTTC
>few|-|TRBJ2-5|TRBV11-2
CASSSTQKETQYF
TGTGCCAGCAGCTCGACACAGAAAGAGACCCAGTACTTC
>-|TRBD1|TRBJ1-1|TRBV28
CASSVTGTVNTEAFF
TGTGCCAGCAGTGTTACCGGGACAGTGAACACTGAAGCTTTCTTT
>-|TRBD1|TRBJ1-1|TRBV18
CASSPVTGTGNTEAFF
TGTGCCAGCTCACCTGTCACAGGGACAGGGAACACTGAAGCTTTCTTT
>-|-|TRBJ1-2|TRBV5-1
CASSLDGIYGYTF
TGCGCCAGCAGCTTGGACGGGATCTATGGCTACACCTTC
>few|TRBD2|TRBJ2-7|TRBV2
CASSEASGGLYEQYF
TGTGCCAGCAGTGAAGCGTCGGGGGGACTCTACGAGCAGTACTTC
>-|-|TRBJ2-3|TRBV6-5
CASSYVQGGTDTQYF
TGTGCCAGCAGTTACGTACAGGGCGGCACAGATACGCAGTATTTT
>-|-|TRBJ1-4|TRBV27
CASSLMGATNEKLFF
TGTGCCAGCAGTTTAATGGGGGCGACTAATGAAAAACTGTTTTTT
>-|-|TRBJ2-5|TRBV11-2
CASSPRQVQETQYF
TGTGCCAGCAGCCCCCGACAGGTGCAAGAGACCCAGTACTTC
>-|-|TRBJ2-3|TRBV5-1
CASSPEPGPLDTQYF
TGCGCCAGCAGCCCGGAACCGGGGCCACTAGATACGCAGTATTTT
>few|TRBD2|TRBJ2-3|TRBV27
CASSLYVSGSGDTQYF
TGTGCCAGCAGTTTATACGTAAGCGGGAGTGGGGATACGCAGTATTTT
>-|-|TRBJ1-1|TRBV18
CASSLLTEAFF
TGTGCCAGCTCACTACTCACTGAAGCTTTCTTT
>few|TRBD1|TRBJ1-4|TRBV28
CASSLSATGGLGNEKLFF
TGTGCCAGCAGTTTATCCGCGACAGGGGGGCTTGGTAATGAAAAACTGTTTTTT
>-|-|TRBJ2-2|TRBV7-2
CASSLGRDLGLFF
TGTGCCAGCAGCTTAGGTCGGGACCTGGGGCTGTTTTTT
>few|TRBD1|TRBJ1-5|TRBV7-2
CASSRTGGNQPQHF
TGTGCCAGCAGCCGTACAGGGGGCAATCAGCCCCAGCATTTT
>few|-|TRBJ1-1|TRBV28
CASSSPGVRNTEAFF
TGTGCCAGCAGTTCCCCAGGGGTGAGAAACACTGAAGCTTTCTTT
>few|-|TRBJ2-7|TRBV29-1
CSVEGSSDTNYEQYF
TGCAGCGTTGAGGGTAGTAGTGACACGAACTACGAGCAGTACTTC
>-|-|TRBJ2-7|TRBV29-1
CSVVTSLGGEQYF
TGCAGCGTTGTTACATCCTTGGGAGGCGAGCAGTACTTC
>few|TRBD1|TRBJ1-2|TRBV5-6
CASSGYGTGYGYTF
TGTGCCAGCAGCGGGTACGGGACAGGGTATGGCTACACCTTC
>-|TRBD2|TRBJ2-2|TRBV11-2
CASSFRTSGYTGELFF
TGTGCCAGCAGCTTCCGGACTAGCGGGTACACCGGGGAGCTGTTTTTT
>few|TRBD1|TRBJ1-3|TRBV6-5
CASTQWTGNTIYF
TGTGCCAGCACTCAGTGGACAGGGAACACCATATATTTT
>-|-|TRBJ2-3|TRBV7-9
CASSFSGNPTHTDTQYF
TGTGCCAGCAGCTTCTCAGGGAATCCGACACACACAGATACGCAGTATTTT
>-|-|TRBJ2-1|TRBV28
CASSLQTWQFF
TGTGCCAGCAGTTTACAGACTTGGCAGTTCTTC
>few|-|TRBJ2-7|TRBV27
CASSYQPGQTYEQYF
TGTGCCAGCAGCTACCAACCAGGACAGACCTACGAGCAGTACTTC
>many|-|TRBJ1-2|TRBV11-2
CASSLEGNGYTF
TGTGCCAGCAGCTTAGAAGGGAATGGCTACACCTTC
>many|-|TRBJ1-1|TRBV7-3
CASSLRDGGKAFF
TGTGCCAGCAGCCTTCGGGACGGGGGAAAAGCTTTCTTT
>-|TRBD2|TRBJ2-1|TRBV11-2
CASSSQGLAGNEQFF
TGTGCCAGCAGCTCTCAGGGACTAGCGGGCAATGAGCAGTTCTTC
>-|-|TRBJ1-1|TRBV5-1
CASSLGTAGNPLTEAFF
TGCGCCAGCAGCTTGGGTACGGCAGGGAACCCCCTGACTGAAGCTTTCTTT
>-|TRBD2|TRBJ2-1|TRBV10-3
CAISESVAGGPRNEQFF
TGTGCCATCAGTGAGTCGGTAGCGGGAGGGCCTCGCAATGAGCAGTTCTTC
>-|TRBD2|TRBJ2-3|TRBV10-3
CAISEPAGGSTDTQYF
TGTGCCATCAGTGAGCCGGCGGGAGGGAGCACAGATACGCAGTATTTT
>few|TRBD1|TRBJ1-5|TRBV18
CASSPQGVGGQPQHF
TGTGCCAGCTCACCGCAGGGGGTGGGAGGGCAGCCCCAGCATTTT
>-|-|TRBJ2-4|TRBV7-8
CATGHETIQYF
TGTGCGACGGGACATGAAACCATTCAGTACTTC
>few|-|TRBJ1-1|TRBV5-4
CASSFGQGRGTEAFF
TGTGCCAGCAGCTTCGGTCAGGGACGGGGCACTGAAGCTTTCTTT
>few|TRBD1|TRBJ2-6|TRBV10-3
CAISKQGSGANVLTF
TGTGCCATCAGCAAACAGGGGTCTGGGGCCAACGTCCTGACTTTC
>many|-|TRBJ2-3|TRBV4-1
CASSQRQEDTQYF
TGCGCCAGCAGCCAGAGACAGGAAGATACGCAGTATTTT
>few|TRBD1|TRBJ1-2|TRBV7-2
CASTGQGGYGYTF
TGTGCCAGCACAGGACAGGGAGGGTATGGCTACACCTTC
>few|TRBD1|TRBJ1-2|TRBV7-2
CASSFRQGHGYTF
TGTGCCAGCAGCTTCCGACAGGGTCATGGCTACACCTTC
>-|TRBD2|TRBJ2-5|TRBV6-5
CASSHPGGAETQYF
TGTGCCAGCAGCCACCCGGGAGGGGCGGAGACCCAGTACTTC
>few|TRBD1|TRBJ2-5|TRBV27
CASRSGQGEKETQYF
TGTGCCAGCAGATCGGGACAGGGGGAAAAAGAGACCCAGTACTTC
>-|-|TRBJ2-1|TRBV5-8
CASSLYGEQFF
TGTGCCAGCAGCTTGTATGGTGAGCAGTTCTTC
>few|-|TRBJ2-1|TRBV7-8
CASSSGGGIEQFF
TGTGCCAGCAGCTCAGGGGGAGGGATTGAGCAGTTCTTC